One and the same sample provided the 25 T cell receptor beta chains below, sequenced in a study of T cells in Graves' hyperthyroidism and ophthalmopathy. The source material, RNA transcripts, was used to amplify TCR beta CDR3 regions. HTBI primers drove first-round RT-PCR of the TCR CDR3. In TCRdb, the multiplex PCR reads were re-called with MiXCR into one record per CDR3 protein. This table holds 750,000 to 950,000 distinct CDR3 sequences, roughly 40% found once. Sequencing used blood. Receptor source: a man between 18 and 35 years old with Graves' hyperthyroidism.

The rearrangement joins TRBV7-9 to TRBJ2-7; TRBD2 aligns across 7 bases. The CDR3 sequence is 17 residues long. Germline CDR1 is SEHNR and CDR2 is FQNEAQ (reference sequence). V lost 5 bases to trimming and J lost 1 base; unmatched junction nucleotides: 14. The CDR3 bases are TGTGCCAGCAGCCTCACCCTGGGGAGCGGGACTTCCTACGAGCAGTACTTC. Amino acid sequence: CASSLTLGSGTSYEQYF. Based on the CDR3 plus reference TRBV7-9 and TRBJ2-7, the full variable domain is DTGVSQNPRHKITKRGQNVTFRCDPISEHNRLYWYRQTLGQGPEFLTYFQNEAQLEKSRLLSDRFSAERPKGSFSTLEIQRTEQGDSAMYLCASSLTLGSGTSYEQYFGPGTRLTVT.

This clonotype was seen more than once but under ten times. Here the CDR3 DNA reads TGCGCCAGCAGCCAAGCATCAGCGGGGGGTCAGACCCAGTACTTC. Translation gives CASSQASAGGQTQYF. V gene TRBV4-1 combines with J gene TRBJ2-5, with TRBD2 matching 9 bases. The CDR3 totals 15 residues. Germline loops: CDR1 MGHRA, CDR2 YSYEKL. The trim removed 1 base at V and 6 bases at J, leaving 6 bases unmatched.

This clonotype was seen more than once but under ten times. The chain uses TRBV30 and TRBJ2-7, with D possibly matching TRBD1 (5 bases). Trimming removed 0 bases at V and 0 bases at J, with 12 bases between. There are 15 residues in the CDR3. In germline, CDR1 is GTSNPN, CDR2 SVGIG (reference sequence). This CDR3 is CAWSVFRVSSYEQYF. The CDR3 DNA sequence: TGTGCCTGGAGTGTTTTCAGGGTGAGCTCCTACGAGCAGTACTTC.

The chain is built from TRBV29-1 and TRBJ1-1; tentatively, D is TRBD1 (6 bases). The ends were cut back, 4 bases at V and 2 bases at J, with 11 bases in the middle. The CDR3 spans 13 residues. Germline CDR1 reads SQVTM; CDR2 reads ANQGSEA. CDR3 sequence: CSVVEGGNTEAFF. In nucleotides, the CDR3 is TGCAGCGTTGTAGAGGGGGGAAACACTGAAGCTTTCTTT.

The chain recombines TRBV9 with TRBJ2-2; tentatively, D is TRBD1 (6 bases). V shed 5 bases and J shed 1 base, with 12 bases lying between them. The CDR3 length is 15 residues. In germline, CDR1 is SGDLS, CDR2 YYNGEE. The CDR3 DNA is TGTGCCAGCAGATCCGGGACATGGAACACCGGGGAGCTGTTTTTT. Translation: CASRSGTWNTGELFF.

The rearrangement uses TRBV29-1 and TRBJ1-1; a possible D gene is TRBD1 (6 bases). The V end was cut by 7 bases, the J end by 3 bases, with 15 bases between. The CDR3 has 13 amino acids. Germline V CDR1 and CDR2: SQVTM, ANQGSEA. The chain's CDR3 is CSAGVAGDTEAFF. CDR3 DNA sequence: TGCAGCGCGGGAGTTGCAGGGGACACTGAAGCTTTCTTT.

Worth noting for this clonotype: The junction departs from germline at one end; a sequencing error may be responsible. This sequence joins TRBV20-1 and TRBJ1-4; possibly TRBD1 for D (6 bases). This CDR3 contains 14 residues. CDR1 DFQATT and CDR2 SNEGSKA come from the germline V gene (reference sequence). For the CDR3, the DNA is TGCAGTGCCACCGGGCGGGGGCTCGATGAAAAGCTGTTTTTT. Translating gives CSATGRGLDEKLFF.

In its sample, this clonotype was seen once. A much larger clone lies a single base off, so this may be a read error. This rearrangement joins TRBV25-1 to TRBJ2-7; D may be TRBD1 (6 bases). The CDR3 covers 13 residues. Deletions cut 4 bases from V and 5 bases from J, with 12 bases between. Germline lookup yields CDR1 MGHDK and CDR2 SYGVNS. The CDR3 DNA is TGTGCCAGCAGTGTAAGGGGGTTCCACGAGCAGTACTTC. Its protein product is CASSVRGFHEQYF.

The genes are TRBV19 and TRBJ1-4, with D unresolved. Deletions cut 7 bases from V and 5 bases from J, with 17 bases between. The germline gives CDR1 LNHDA, CDR2 SQIVND (reference sequence). The CDR3 runs to 15 residues. This chain's CDR3 is CASINRAGTNEKLFF. The CDR3 bases are TGTGCCAGTATCAACCGGGCAGGCACAAATGAAAAACTGTTTTTT.

This clonotype was detected ten times or more. The chain recombines TRBV29-1 with TRBJ2-7; TRBD1 matches at 10 bases. The CDR3 totals 13 residues. Trimming at V came to 7 bases and at J to 5 bases, leaving 8 bases not matched to a gene. The germline V gene has CDR1 SQVTM and CDR2 ANQGSEA. In nucleotides, the CDR3 is TGCAGCGCTGGACAGGGGGTACCTAACGAGCAGTACTTC. This gives the protein CSAGQGVPNEQYF.

This chain connects TRBV20-1 to TRBJ2-7; 7 bases map to TRBD2. The CDR3 length is 12 residues. Trimming removed 3 bases from V and 7 bases from J; junction bases left unmatched: 6. CDR1 and CDR2 (germline): DFQATT, SNEGSKA (reference sequence). CDR3 residues: CSASPGEGEQYF. The CDR3 DNA follows: TGCAGTGCTAGCCCCGGGGAGGGTGAGCAGTACTTC.

V usage is TRBV24-1 and J usage is TRBJ2-3; D not resolved. Trimming cost V 4 bases and J 0 bases, with 10 bases left between them. The CDR3 sequence is 15 residues long. Per the germline V gene, CDR1 is KGHDR and CDR2 is SFDVKD. The CDR3 reads CATSEVTTSTDTQYF. As DNA, the CDR3 is TGTGCCACCAGTGAAGTTACAACTAGCACAGATACGCAGTATTTT.

About this clonotype: Given the absence of the conserved phenylalanine or tryptophan at the CDR3 end, a read error is likely. The chain uses TRBV7-8 and TRBJ1-2; TRBD1 matches at 8 bases. Trimming cost V 9 bases and J 2 bases; bases outside gene matches: 11. This CDR3 has 15 amino acids. The germline V gene encodes CDR1 SGHVS and CDR2 FQNEAQ. CDR3 residues: CASSTRWTGNYGYTL. CDR3 DNA: TGTGCCAGTAGTACGCGGTGGACAGGGAACTATGGCTACACCCTC.

The chain couples TRBV5-4 to TRBJ2-7; a possible D gene is TRBD1 (5 bases). The CDR3 sequence is 14 residues long. The V gene lost 2 bases and the J gene lost 3 bases, with 12 bases spanning the gap. Germline V gene sequence: CDR1 SGHNT, CDR2 YYREEE (reference sequence). The CDR3 DNA follows: TGTGCCAGCAGCTTTTGGGGCGAGGACTACGAGCAGTACTTC. Its translation: CASSFWGEDYEQYF. Supplemented by reference TRBV5-4 and TRBJ2-7, the full variable domain reads ETGVTQSPTHLIKTRGQQVTLRCSSQSGHNTVSWYQQALGQGPQFIFQYYREEENGRGNFPPRFSGLQFPNYSSELNVNALELDDSALYLCASSFWGEDYEQYFGPGTRLTVT.

CDR3 DNA sequence: TGTGCCAGCACACTAGGGATGGAAGAGACCCAGTACTTC. Its translation is CASTLGMEETQYF. The chain couples TRBV12-3 or TRBV12-4 to TRBJ2-5; D may be TRBD2 (5 bases). CDR3 size: 13 residues. V was trimmed by 7 bases and J by 3 bases, leaving 12 bases between them.

The chain recombines TRBV29-1 with TRBJ2-1; TRBD2 is a possible D gene (6 bases). V shed 8 bases and J shed 6 bases, with 14 bases lying between them. The CDR3 has 12 amino acids. The germline gives CDR1 SQVTM, CDR2 ANQGSEA. This chain's CDR3 is CSQEASANEQFF. CDR3 bases: TGCAGCCAAGAGGCTAGCGCCAATGAGCAGTTCTTC.

The chain links TRBV9 to TRBJ1-5; D is unresolved. Germline V lookup: CDR1 SGDLS, CDR2 YYNGEE. The CDR3 runs 15 residues. V was shortened by 4 bases and J by 11 bases, with 22 bases between the two germline ends. The CDR3 DNA reads TGTGCCAGCAGCCCCTGGGGAGGAGTAGAAGAGACCCAGCATTTT. Translating it yields CASSPWGGVEETQHF.

J is TRBJ1-1 and V is TRBV7-9; 7 positions agree with TRBD1. Germline V CDR1 and CDR2: SEHNR, FQNEAQ (reference sequence). V shed 5 bases and J 1 base; nucleotides not matched to a gene: 10. The CDR3 extends over 16 amino acids. The CDR3 region is CASSTSPDRANTEAFF. CDR3 in DNA: TGTGCCAGCAGCACAAGTCCTGACAGGGCGAACACTGAAGCTTTCTTT.

A word on this clonotype: At one boundary the junction diverges from the germline segment, which might be a read error. The chain carries TRBV9 and TRBJ1-1; TRBD1 might be the D (5 bases). The CDR3 has 13 amino acids. Germline CDR1 SGDLS, CDR2 YYNGEE. CDR3: CASSDNVKTEAFF. The CDR3 DNA reads TGTGCCAGCTCGGACAACGTGAAGACTGAAGCTTTCTTT.

The chain links TRBV2 to TRBJ2-7; 11 nucleotides align to TRBD2. After removal of 6 bases from V and 6 bases from J, the junction contained 7 bases not matched to a gene. Germline V gene sequence: CDR1 SNHLY, CDR2 FYNNEI. There are 14 residues in the CDR3. CDR3 in DNA: TGTGCCAGCAGCCAACTAGCGGGAGTGGGCGAGCAGTACTTC. Amino acids: CASSQLAGVGEQYF.

The chain uses TRBV7-9 and TRBJ1-2; D may be TRBD1 (5 bases). The CDR3 is 13 amino acids. V was pared by 6 bases and J by 8 bases, with 16 bases between. From germline, CDR1 is SEHNR and CDR2 FQNEAQ (reference sequence). The CDR3 region is CASRGRSPDGYTF. The CDR3 DNA follows: TGTGCCAGCAGGGGACGGAGCCCCGACGGCTACACCTTC.

The gene calls are TRBV19 and TRBJ1-5; D unresolved. CDR3 length: 13 amino acids. The germline V gene has CDR1 LNHDA and CDR2 SQIVND (reference sequence). Trimming removed 7 bases from V and 3 bases from J, with 10 bases in between. The DNA of the CDR3 is TGTGCCAGTAAAGACGCGGTCAATCAGCCCCAGCATTTT. It codes for CASKDAVNQPQHF.

V and J are TRBV2 and TRBJ2-2; TRBD1 matches 8 bases. In germline, CDR1 is SNHLY, CDR2 FYNNEI. The CDR3 contains 13 residues. V dropped 7 bases and J dropped 4; count of bases not matched to a gene: 2. This CDR3 is CASKQGGTGELFF. The CDR3 DNA reads as TGTGCCAGCAAACAGGGGGGCACCGGGGAGCTGTTTTTT.

This clonotype was found many times. This chain connects TRBV20-1 to TRBJ1-6; D gene unclear. There are 14 residues in the CDR3. Germline CDR1 reads DFQATT; CDR2 reads SNEGSKA (reference sequence). Trimming shortened V by 4 bases and J by 8 bases, and 15 bases separated the two germline ends. The CDR3 protein is CSAIVGSSDSPLHF. The CDR3 DNA sequence: TGCAGTGCTATAGTTGGGTCTTCGGATTCACCCCTCCACTTT.

This chain connects TRBV25-1 to TRBJ1-2; D ambiguous. The germline CDR1 and CDR2 sequences are MGHDK and SYGVNS. CDR3 size: 14 residues. Trimming stripped 8 bases from V and 6 bases from J, with 19 bases between. The CDR3 region is CASPQPRRADGYTF. For the CDR3, the DNA is TGTGCCAGCCCCCAACCCCGAAGGGCGGATGGCTACACCTTC.